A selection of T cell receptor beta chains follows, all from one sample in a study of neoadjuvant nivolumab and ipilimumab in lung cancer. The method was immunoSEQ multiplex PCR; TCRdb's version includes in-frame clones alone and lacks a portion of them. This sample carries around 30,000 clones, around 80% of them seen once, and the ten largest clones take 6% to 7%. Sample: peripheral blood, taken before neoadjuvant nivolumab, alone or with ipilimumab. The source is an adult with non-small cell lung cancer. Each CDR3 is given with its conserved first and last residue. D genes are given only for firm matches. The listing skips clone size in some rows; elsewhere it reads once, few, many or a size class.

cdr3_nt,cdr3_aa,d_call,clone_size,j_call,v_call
TGTGCCAGCAGTTCGTCAGCGGGGGTGGGGTACTTC,CASSSSAGVGYF,TRBD2,-,TRBJ2-7,TRBV27
TGTGCCGCTTCCAGAGGCGGACCCTACGAGCAGTACTTC,CAASRGGPYEQYF,-,-,TRBJ2-7,TRBV28
TGTGCCAGCAGCTCTAGCACAGATACGCAGTATTTT,CASSSSTDTQYF,-,-,TRBJ2-3,TRBV7-3
TGTGCCAGCAGCTTAGCAGGGTCCTCTGGAAACACCATATATTTT,CASSLAGSSGNTIYF,-,-,TRBJ1-3,TRBV7-6
TGCAGCGTTGCCCCTCCTAGCACAGATACGCAGTATTTT,CSVAPPSTDTQYF,-,-,TRBJ2-3,TRBV29-1
TGCGCCAGCAGCCAGGACAGGGACAGGATCAGGGGCTACACCTTC,CASSQDRDRIRGYTF,TRBD1,-,TRBJ1-2,TRBV4-3
TGTGCCAGCAGCTGGAACTTCGGATCAGGACAGGAAAATGAAGCTTTCTTT,CASSWNFGSGQENEAFF,TRBD1,few,TRBJ1-1,TRBV7-2
TGTGCCAGCAGCATCCGGGGCCACACTGAAGCTTTCTTT,CASSIRGHTEAFF,-,-,TRBJ1-1,TRBV5-6
TGTGCCAGCAGCCCGCTCGGGGGCAGGTCAGATACGCAGTATTTT,CASSPLGGRSDTQYF,-,-,TRBJ2-3,TRBV7-9
TGTGCCAGCAGCTCGGACGGTATCGGGACTGAAGCTTTCTTT,CASSSDGIGTEAFF,-,-,TRBJ1-1,TRBV6-1
TGTGCCAGCAGTTACTCGACAAGAGGGGGGCGGGATGAGCAGTTCTTC,CASSYSTRGGRDEQFF,-,-,TRBJ2-1,TRBV6-6
TGTGCCAGCAGTGCATCAGGGAGGACCTACGAGCAGTACTTC,CASSASGRTYEQYF,-,-,TRBJ2-7,TRBV2
TGTGCCAGCAGCAAAACGGGGGCATACAATGAGCAGTTCTTC,CASSKTGAYNEQFF,-,-,TRBJ2-1,TRBV5-8
TGCGCCAGCAGCCAAAGGACGGGAAGAGTTGACACCATATATTTT,CASSQRTGRVDTIYF,-,-,TRBJ1-3,TRBV4-1
TGTGCCAGTATCACCGGGACAGGGGACGGCAGGGAGCTGTTTTTT,CASITGTGDGRELFF,TRBD1,-,TRBJ2-2,TRBV19
TGCGCCAGCAGCCACCTAGGAGGGGGCAGCTACGAGCAGTACTTC,CASSHLGGGSYEQYF,-,once,TRBJ2-7,TRBV4-3
TGTGCCAGCAGCTTGATTGGGAAGCGGGGGGAGAATGAGCAGTTCTTC,CASSLIGKRGENEQFF,TRBD2,-,TRBJ2-1,TRBV5-6
TGTGCCAGCAGCAGCGGGGCCTACTACGAGCAGTACTTC,CASSSGAYYEQYF,TRBD2,-,TRBJ2-7,TRBV7-2
TGTGCCAGCAGTCCTCCCGACAGACATTCCATGAACACTGAAGCTTTCTTT,CASSPPDRHSMNTEAFF,-,-,TRBJ1-1,TRBV28
TGTGCCAGCAGCGCCGGGACAGGGGCAAACACCGGGGAGCTGTTTTTT,CASSAGTGANTGELFF,TRBD1,once,TRBJ2-2,TRBV9
TGTGCCAGCAGCTTAGCGGGGGACTTCTACGAGCAGTACTTC,CASSLAGDFYEQYF,-,-,TRBJ2-7,TRBV7-9
TGTGCCAGCAGCTTATTCCTAGCGGGGGGGCTTGAGACCCAGTACTTC,CASSLFLAGGLETQYF,TRBD2,-,TRBJ2-5,TRBV7-2
TGTGCCAGCAGCTTGGAGTCCTTCTATGGCTACACCTTC,CASSLESFYGYTF,-,-,TRBJ1-2,TRBV5-4
TGTGCCAGCAGCCCCCGACGGGTAGGGGGCGGCGAGACCCAGTACTTC,CASSPRRVGGGETQYF,TRBD1,-,TRBJ2-5,TRBV9
TGTGCCAGCAGTGTGGGTTGGGACAGCACCTACGAGCAGTACTTC,CASSVGWDSTYEQYF,TRBD1,-,TRBJ2-7,TRBV5-5
TGTGCCAGCAGCGGAGGGGGGCCCAGAGCCAAAAACATTCAGTACTTC,CASSGGGPRAKNIQYF,-,once,TRBJ2-4,TRBV11-1
TGTGCCAGCAGCTTAGATGGCGGGGAGCTGTTTTTT,CASSLDGGELFF,-,-,TRBJ2-2,TRBV13
TGTGCCAGCAGCACCATAGAAAGCACAGATACGCAGTATTTT,CASSTIESTDTQYF,-,-,TRBJ2-3,TRBV5-6
TGTGCCAGCGAGGGGGGCTTTGGAAACACCATATATTTT,CASEGGFGNTIYF,-,-,TRBJ1-3,TRBV2
TGTGCCAGTAGTATCTTTCGGTCGATGAAAACTGAAGCTTTCTTT,CASSIFRSMKTEAFF,-,-,TRBJ1-1,TRBV19
TGTGCCAGCAGCGCAAGTGGGAAGGGGGTTGGGACAGATACGCAGTATTTT,CASSASGKGVGTDTQYF,-,-,TRBJ2-3,TRBV7-9